The 5 T cell receptor beta chains given below trace back to one sample, sequenced in a study of early T cells in non-severe SARS-CoV-2 infection. TCRdb re-called the 5' RACE reads with MiXCR, one entry per CDR3 protein. The table includes some 64,000 distinct CDR3 sequences, more than 8.5% detected once. Here the sequenced sample was whole blood, taken at baseline. Every receptor here comes from an adult who was a healthcare worker with PCR-confirmed SARS-CoV-2 infection or an uninfected control (not recorded which).

This clonotype was counted at least ten times. The chain links TRBV20-1 to TRBJ1-1, with a weak D call TRBD1 (6 bases). Germline CDR1 and CDR2: DFQATT and SNEGSKA (reference sequence). The CDR3 has 18 amino acids. The V gene lost 1 base and the J gene lost 1 base, with 22 bases spanning the gap. CDR3 nucleotides: TGCAGTGCTAGAGCGGGGGGTACAGGGAAACGGTCGAACACTGAAGCTTTCTTT. Translating gives CSARAGGTGKRSNTEAFF.

This chain joins TRBV5-1 and TRBJ2-7, with a possible D match to TRBD2 (5 bases). V was pared by 6 bases and J by 2 bases, with 12 bases between. CDR3 length: 13 residues. Germline V gene data show CDR1 as SGHRS and CDR2 as YFSETQ. CDR3 coding DNA: TGCGCCAGCACGCGGGCCGGCACCTACGAGCAGTACTTC. Its protein is CASTRAGTYEQYF.

The genes are TRBV11-1 and TRBJ2-1, with a tentative D call TRBD1 (6 bases). There are 13 residues in the CDR3. Trimming removed 5 bases from V and 8 bases from J, with 13 bases in between. CDR1 and CDR2 from the germline V gene are SGHAT and FQDESV (reference sequence). CDR3 in DNA: TGTGCCAGCAGCCGTAGACAGGCCGATGAGCAGTTCTTC. As protein: CASSRRQADEQFF. Full variable domain (missing parts from reference TRBV11-1 and TRBJ2-1): EAEVAQSPRYKITEKSQAVAFWCDPISGHATLYWYRQILGQGPELLVQFQDESVVDDSQLPKDRFSAERLKGVDSTLKIQPAELGDSAMYLCASSRRQADEQFFGPGTRLTVL.

This clonotype was counted between two and nine times. The chain links TRBV7-2 to TRBJ1-1; D ambiguous. V dropped 5 bases and J dropped 3 bases, with 4 bases sitting between them. From germline, CDR1 is SGHTA and CDR2 FQGNSA. This CDR3 spans 11 amino acids. CDR3 DNA: TGTGCCAGCAGCCGCTACACTGAAGCTTTCTTT. It translates to CASSRYTEAFF. The variable domain in full, with the rest retrieved from reference TRBV7-2 and TRBJ1-1, is GAGVSQSPSNKVTEKGKDVELRCDPISGHTALYWYRQSLGQGLEFLIYFQGNSAPDKSGLPSDRFSAERTGGSVSTLTIQRTQQEDSAVYLCASSRYTEAFFGQGTRLTVV.

This clonotype was detected only a few times. The V gene is TRBV15, the J gene TRBJ2-3; D not resolved. CDR1 is LNHNV and CDR2 is YYDKDF in the germline V gene (reference sequence). The CDR3 contains 15 residues. V lost 0 bases, J lost 4 bases, and 11 bases lay in between. The chain's CDR3 is CATSRDGGSADTQYF. The CDR3 nucleotides read TGTGCCACCAGCAGAGATGGTGGAAGTGCAGATACGCAGTATTTT. The whole variable domain, filled in from reference TRBV15 and TRBJ2-3, reads DAMVIQNPRYQVTQFGKPVTLSCSQTLNHNVMYWYQQKSSQAPKLLFHYYDKDFNNEADTPDNFQSRRPNTSFCFLDIRSPGLGDTAMYLCATSRDGGSADTQYFGPGTRLTVL.